Each of the 3 T cell receptor beta chains below was sequenced from the same sample in a study of cytotoxic CD8 clonotypes in ibrutinib-treated CLL. Profiling relied on immunoSEQ multiplex PCR, and the TCRdb table lists in-frame clones only, not all of them. This table holds over 120,000 clones, 75% to 85% found once. This specimen consisted of PBMCs, obtained after 12 months of ibrutinib treatment. These receptors all come from a human donor with chronic lymphocytic leukemia.

This sequence joins TRBV5-4 and TRBJ1-2; a weak D match, TRBD1 (6 bases). V gave up 0 bases and J gave up 4 bases, with 10 bases separating them. The CDR3 spans 14 residues. Germline values: CDR1 SGHNT, CDR2 YYREEE (reference sequence). The CDR3 region is CASSLVGAVYGYTF. The CDR3 DNA follows: TGTGCCAGCAGCTTGGTGGGGGCGGTCTATGGCTACACCTTC.

V usage is TRBV6-5 and J usage is TRBJ2-1, with D perhaps given as TRBD1 or TRBD2 (5 bases each). The CDR3 runs to 12 residues. Germline CDR1 MNHEY, CDR2 SVGAGI. Deletions cut 6 bases from V and 5 bases from J, with 8 bases between. The CDR3 here is CASSRDHNEQFF. CDR3 bases: TGTGCCAGCAGCCGGGACCACAATGAGCAGTTCTTC.

The chain has TRBV29-1 and TRBJ2-7, with D unclear. V was clipped by 7 bases and J by 5 bases, with 12 bases between them. The CDR3 is made up of 11 amino acids. Germline V gene lookup returns CDR1 SQVTM and CDR2 ANQGSEA. CDR3 protein: CSAGQNHEQYF. The CDR3 nucleotides are TGCAGCGCTGGCCAAAACCACGAGCAGTACTTC.